This T cell receptor (beta chain) came from a study of T cells in Graves' hyperthyroidism and ophthalmopathy. Study-wide points: Most expanded thyroid clonotypes above 0.001 also appeared in blood.

This clonotype has a handful of counts. Its antigen is unidentified. Uncontrolled infections, other autoimmune diseases, pregnancy or lactation led to exclusion of patients. Each 10 ml fresh peripheral blood draw supplied the PBMCs. TCR beta CDR3 sequences were amplified from RNA transcripts. Using the HTBI primer set, a first-round RT-PCR was run on the TCR CDR3. Each CDR3 protein is one row after TCRdb ran MiXCR on the multiplex PCR reads. The top ten hold less than 4.5% of the sample, which has fewer than 700,000 distinct CDR3 sequences, around 15% seen once. The germline V and J ends were trimmed by 0 bases and 2 bases, with 17 bases remaining between them. CDR3 length: 17 residues. Germline assignment: CDR1 SGHRS and CDR2 YFSETQ.

The rearrangement uses TRBV5-1 and TRBJ1-1, with a tentative D call TRBD1 (6 bases). What was sequenced was blood. The TCR was taken from a woman aged 25 to 39 with Graves' hyperthyroidism. The CDR3 nucleotides read TGCGCCAGCAGCTTGGGCCGTAACAGGGTCCTAAACACTGAAGCTTTCTTT. Translated: CASSLGRNRVLNTEAFF. The full variable domain, its missing parts supplied by reference TRBV5-1 and TRBJ1-1, is KAGVTQTPRYLIKTRGQQVTLSCSPISGHRSVSWYQQTPGQGLQFLFEYFSETQRNKGNFPGRFSGRQFSNSRSEMNVSTLELGDSALYLCASSLGRNRVLNTEAFFGQGTRLTVV.